The 14 T cell receptor beta chains listed next were all sequenced from one sample in a study of T cell changes during pregnancy in multiple sclerosis. Assay used: immunoSEQ multiplex PCR; TCRdb lists only in-frame clones, some missing. This repertoire shows about 69,000 clones, approximately 90% found once; its top ten account for approximately 3.3%. The source was peripheral blood, collected before pregnancy. The receptors stem from a female donor with multiple sclerosis, enrolled in a pregnancy study.

The CDR3 spells CASSQLATTDTQYF. The CDR3 DNA is TGTGCCAGCAGTCAACTAGCAACCACAGATACGCAGTATTTT. The chain uses TRBV6-5 and TRBJ2-3, with D possibly matching TRBD2 (6 bases). Germline assignment: CDR1 MNHEY and CDR2 SVGAGI. The V end lost 5 bases, the J end lost 2 bases, and 11 bases lay between the germline ends. This CDR3 is 14 amino acids long.

In its sample, this clone was seen a few times. Here the CDR3 DNA reads TGTGCCTGGAGTGTTGGGAGGAATGGTGAAGCTTTCTTT. Protein product: CAWSVGRNGEAFF. This rearrangement joins TRBV30 to TRBJ1-1; no clear D. CDR1 and CDR2 from the germline V gene are GTSNPN and SVGIG (reference sequence). CDR3 length: 13 amino acids. The V and J ends lost 0 bases and 7 bases respectively, with 12 bases between them.

V gene TRBV21-1 combines with J gene TRBJ1-2; TRBD1 was called by the table and not checked on the DNA. TRBV21-1 represents a pseudogene. The length of the CDR3 is 17 residues. The chain's CDR3 is CASSTTTTGVTLYGYTF. The CDR3 bases are TGTGCCAGCAGCACAACAACGACAGGGGTGACCCTCTATGGCTACACCTTC.

CDR3 nucleotides: TGTGCCAGCAGTACAACCGGGACAGGGTTCCCCACTGAAGCTTTCTTT. This gives the protein CASSTTGTGFPTEAFF. V usage is TRBV2 and J usage is TRBJ1-1, with 9 bases that match TRBD1. The length of the CDR3 is 16 residues. Trimming took 5 bases from V and 4 from J; bases not matched to a gene: 11. CDR1 and CDR2 (germline): SNHLY, FYNNEI.

The chain couples TRBV19 to TRBJ2-3; tentatively, D is TRBD1 (7 bases). CDR1 is LNHDA and CDR2 is SQIVND in the germline V gene (reference sequence). The CDR3 runs to 12 residues. The V end lost 6 bases, the J end lost 9 bases, and 13 bases lay between the germline ends. The CDR3 DNA sequence: TGTGCCAGTAGCCCAGGGGGAGGAACGCAGTATTTT. Its protein product is CASSPGGGTQYF.

The chain is built from TRBV5-1 and TRBJ2-1; D not resolved. The CDR3 spans 12 residues. In germline, CDR1 is SGHRS, CDR2 YFSETQ. The germline V and J ends were trimmed by 0 bases and 8 bases, with 6 bases remaining between them. CDR3: CASSLDQYEQFF. In nucleotides, the CDR3 is TGCGCCAGCAGCTTGGACCAGTATGAGCAGTTCTTC.

This clone was detected only once. The chain combines TRBV9 with TRBJ1-1; TRBD1 might be the D (6 bases). Trimming shortened V by 7 bases and J by 1 base, and 11 bases separated the two germline ends. Germline CDR1 reads SGDLS; CDR2 reads YYNGEE. The CDR3 loop spans 13 amino acids. The CDR3 here is CASGLGGNTEAFF. As DNA, the CDR3 is TGTGCCAGCGGGCTAGGGGGGAACACTGAAGCTTTCTTT.

The chain is built from TRBV5-1 and TRBJ2-1; D is uncertain. Per germline, CDR1 SGHRS and CDR2 YFSETQ. The CDR3 runs to 12 residues. V lost 0 bases to trimming and J lost 9 bases, with 7 bases between them. This chain's CDR3 is CASSLEFREQFF. DNA of the CDR3: TGCGCCAGCAGCTTGGAATTCCGTGAGCAGTTCTTC. Drawing the rest from reference TRBV5-1 and TRBJ2-1, the complete variable domain is KAGVTQTPRYLIKTRGQQVTLSCSPISGHRSVSWYQQTPGQGLQFLFEYFSETQRNKGNFPGRFSGRQFSNSRSEMNVSTLELGDSALYLCASSLEFREQFFGPGTRLTVL.

The chain is built from TRBV29-1 and TRBJ2-2; 11 nucleotides agree with TRBD1. The CDR3 spans 16 residues. The junction had 7 bases not matched to a gene; V was cut back by 3 bases and J by 4 bases. Germline CDR1 reads SQVTM; CDR2 reads ANQGSEA. The CDR3 sequence: CSVDRTGGFGTGELFF. CDR3 DNA: TGCAGCGTTGACAGGACAGGGGGCTTTGGCACCGGGGAGCTGTTTTTT.

The chain joins TRBV7-9 to TRBJ2-7, with 9 bases fitting TRBD2. Germline CDR1 and CDR2: SEHNR and FQNEAQ (reference sequence). The CDR3 covers 17 residues. Trimming at V came to 4 bases and at J to 2 bases, leaving 12 bases not matched to a gene. Here the CDR3 DNA reads TGTGCCAGCAGCTCAATACTGATAGCGGGGGCCGCCTACGAGCAGTACTTC. Its protein product is CASSSILIAGAAYEQYF.

CDR3 loop: CASRSDSYGYTF. CDR3 DNA: TGTGCCAGCAGATCGGACAGCTATGGCTACACCTTC. The chain recombines TRBV2 with TRBJ1-2, with D perhaps matching TRBD1 (6 bases). Trimming cost V 6 bases and J 4 bases, with 9 bases left between them. Germline lookup yields CDR1 SNHLY and CDR2 FYNNEI. The CDR3 has 12 amino acids.

The chain has TRBV7-9 and TRBJ2-7; tentative D call: TRBD1 (6 bases). The V end lost 1 base, the J end lost 12 bases, and 10 bases lay between the germline ends. This CDR3 comprises 11 residues. CDR1 is SEHNR and CDR2 is FQNEAQ in the germline V gene (reference sequence). CDR3 loop: CASSLGTGPYF. The CDR3 DNA follows: TGTGCCAGCAGCTTAGGAACAGGGCCGTACTTC.

The chain has TRBV27 and TRBJ1-2; D unclear. The V gene's germline CDR1 is MNHEY and CDR2 SMNVEV (reference sequence). The CDR3 sequence is 15 residues long. V was trimmed by 2 bases and J by 4 bases, leaving 14 bases between them. The CDR3 nucleotides read TGTGCCAGCAGTTTAGGTGGTCCGGGAGGCTATGGCTACACCTTC. Its protein is CASSLGGPGGYGYTF.

The chain links TRBV6-6 to TRBJ2-3; possibly TRBD1 for D (5 bases). V was shortened by 3 bases and J by 4 bases, with 14 bases between the two germline ends. The CDR3 totals 15 residues. The germline gives CDR1 MNHNY, CDR2 SVGAGI (reference sequence). The CDR3 DNA follows: TGTGCCAGCAGTTATAAGGGGCAGGGTCCAGATACGCAGTATTTT. Residues: CASSYKGQGPDTQYF.